A single sample is the source of the 22 T cell receptor beta chains below, sequenced in a study of blood T cell repertoires in COVID-19. The data were produced by immunoSEQ multiplex PCR, yet TCRdb's version contains in-frame clones alone and is incomplete. This sample yields more than 150,000 clones, of which over 80% are seen a single time; 10% to 15% belongs to the top ten. The sequencing input was PBMCs or T cells enriched from blood (not recorded which). Source of these receptors: a woman aged 55-70 years who had recovered from COVID-19.

CDR3 protein: CASSGGNYGYTF. Here the CDR3 DNA reads TGTGCCAGCAGCGGGGGGAACTATGGCTACACCTTC. The chain joins TRBV3-1 (or the pseudogene TRBV3-2) to TRBJ1-2; weak D call: TRBD1 (5 bases). The CDR3 totals 12 residues. In germline, CDR1 is LGHDT, CDR2 YNNKEL (reference sequence). Trimming stripped 5 bases from V and 2 bases from J, with 6 bases between.

The gene calls are TRBV19 and TRBJ1-5; TRBD1 matches 7 bases. This CDR3 is 16 amino acids long. V shed 3 bases, J shed 1 base, and the junction held 6 bases outside the gene matches. The germline CDR1 and CDR2 sequences are LNHDA and SQIVND (reference sequence). In nucleotides, the CDR3 is TGTGCCAGTAGTATCCGGGGGACAGTAAGCAATCAGCCCCAGCATTTT. Its translation is CASSIRGTVSNQPQHF.

This chain uses TRBV6-5 with TRBJ2-3, with TRBD2 as a possible D gene (6 bases). The CDR3 is made up of 12 amino acids. Germline CDR1 and CDR2: MNHEY and SVGAGI. V shed 5 bases and J shed 6 bases, with 9 bases lying between them. This CDR3 is CASSLREDTQYF. The CDR3 DNA sequence: TGTGCCAGCAGTCTCCGGGAGGATACGCAGTATTTT.

This sequence joins TRBV27 and TRBJ1-2, with a possible D match to TRBD1 (6 bases). There are 15 residues in the CDR3. The V and J ends lost 6 bases and 0 bases respectively, with 14 bases between them. In germline, CDR1 is MNHEY, CDR2 SMNVEV (reference sequence). The chain's CDR3 is CASRAQGLANYGYTF. CDR3 sequence (DNA): TGTGCCAGCAGGGCACAGGGACTAGCTAACTATGGCTACACCTTC.

The chain couples TRBV4-1 to TRBJ1-6, with TRBD1 as a possible D gene (6 bases). CDR1 MGHRA and CDR2 YSYEKL come from the germline V gene. V lost 1 base to trimming and J lost 7 bases, with 11 bases between them. This CDR3 region has 15 residues. CDR3 loop: CASSQGYRANSPLHF. The CDR3 bases are TGCGCCAGCAGCCAAGGCTACAGGGCAAATTCACCCCTCCACTTT.

This CDR3 is CASSMSGGGNTIYF. The CDR3 DNA sequence: TGTGCCAGTAGTATGTCTGGAGGTGGAAACACCATATATTTT. This chain uses TRBV19 with TRBJ1-3; D not certain. This CDR3 is built from 14 residues. The ends were cut back, 3 bases at V and 3 bases at J, with 9 bases in the middle. Germline lookup yields CDR1 LNHDA and CDR2 SQIVND (reference sequence). Full variable domain (outside the CDR3, taken from reference TRBV19 and TRBJ1-3): DGGITQSPKYLFRKEGQNVTLSCEQNLNHDAMYWYRQDPGQGLRLIYYSQIVNDFQKGDIAEGYSVSREKKESFPLTVTSAQKNPTAFYLCASSMSGGGNTIYFGEGSWLTVV.

The gene calls are TRBV6-5 and TRBJ2-1, with 10 bases that match TRBD2. Trimming cost V 8 bases and J 8 bases; bases outside gene matches: 9. CDR3 size: 14 residues. Germline V lookup: CDR1 MNHEY, CDR2 SVGAGI. The CDR3 is CASRRLAGTHEQFF. The CDR3 DNA reads TGTGCCAGCCGCCGACTAGCGGGTACCCATGAGCAGTTCTTC.

The genes are TRBV7-9 and TRBJ1-2; maybe TRBD1 (5 bases). CDR3 length: 15 residues. V was trimmed by 3 bases and J by 0 bases, leaving 11 bases between them. Looked up from germline, CDR1 is SEHNR and CDR2 is FQNEAQ (reference sequence). The CDR3 protein is CASSLQGSSNYGYTF. The DNA of the CDR3 is TGTGCCAGCAGCTTGCAGGGAAGTTCTAACTATGGCTACACCTTC. Full variable domain (missing parts from reference TRBV7-9 and TRBJ1-2): DTGVSQNPRHKITKRGQNVTFRCDPISEHNRLYWYRQTLGQGPEFLTYFQNEAQLEKSRLLSDRFSAERPKGSFSTLEIQRTEQGDSAMYLCASSLQGSSNYGYTFGSGTRLTVV.

The rearrangement links TRBV19 to TRBJ1-5; 7 bases agree with TRBD1. After removal of 4 bases from V and 3 bases from J, the junction contained 3 bases not matched to a gene. The germline CDR1 and CDR2 sequences are LNHDA and SQIVND (reference sequence). The CDR3 totals 14 residues. This CDR3 reads CASSRGQPNQPQHF. CDR3 DNA sequence: TGTGCCAGTAGTAGGGGACAGCCCAATCAGCCCCAGCATTTT.

The genes are TRBV28 and TRBJ2-7; a possible D gene is TRBD2 (6 bases). The CDR3 runs to 12 residues. V was cut by 5 bases and J by 9 bases, with 14 bases left in between. From germline, CDR1 is MDHEN and CDR2 SYDVKM. The CDR3 reads CASSTYQGGQYF. The CDR3 DNA follows: TGTGCCAGCAGTACATATCAGGGAGGGCAGTACTTC. The variable domain in full, with the rest retrieved from reference TRBV28 and TRBJ2-7, is DVKVTQSSRYLVKRTGEKVFLECVQDMDHENMFWYRQDPGLGLRLIYFSYDVKMKEKGDIPEGYSVSREKKERFSLILESASTNQTSMYLCASSTYQGGQYFGPGTRLTVT.

The rearrangement links TRBV5-8 to TRBJ2-1; D is perhaps TRBD1 (6 bases). In germline, CDR1 is SGHTS, CDR2 YDEGEE. V was cut by 0 bases and J by 7 bases, with 17 bases left in between. There are 16 residues in the CDR3. The CDR3: CASSLDGVPGENEQFF. CDR3 bases: TGTGCCAGCAGCTTGGATGGCGTCCCAGGGGAGAATGAGCAGTTCTTC.

Worth noting for this clone: Other DNA sequences in this sample translate to the same CDR3. J is TRBJ1-1 and V is TRBV18, with a possible D match to TRBD1 (6 bases). This CDR3 has 14 residues. The germline V gene has CDR1 KGHSH and CDR2 LQKENI. The V and J ends lost 1 base and 2 bases respectively, with 8 bases between them. CDR3 sequence (DNA): TGTGCCAGCTCACCACTACAGGGAAACACTGAAGCTTTCTTT. Protein product: CASSPLQGNTEAFF.

The chain employs TRBV5-1 and TRBJ2-3; possible D gene TRBD1, 6 bases. CDR1 SGHRS and CDR2 YFSETQ come from the germline V gene. Trimming took 2 bases from V and 6 from J, leaving 13 bases between them. The CDR3 loop spans 14 amino acids. The CDR3: CASSLQGSRDTQYF. CDR3 coding DNA: TGCGCCAGCAGCTTACAGGGTAGTAGGGATACGCAGTATTTT.

The chain couples TRBV5-1 to TRBJ2-3; 12 nucleotides line up with TRBD2. The junction had 13 bases not matched to a gene; V was cut back by 4 bases and J by 10 bases. This CDR3 has 16 amino acids. Germline-derived CDR1 and CDR2 are SGHRS and YFSETQ. CDR3 region: CASSPWTSGIEPAQYF. CDR3 nucleotides: TGCGCCAGCAGCCCCTGGACTAGCGGGATAGAACCTGCGCAGTATTTT.

DNA for the CDR3: TGTGCCAGCAGTACGGACCCGAGGGCAGATACGCAGTATTTT. Amino acids: CASSTDPRADTQYF. The chain combines TRBV5-5 with TRBJ2-3; D possibly corresponds to TRBD2 (5 bases). Between the trimmed V and J ends, which lost 5 bases and 4 bases, there was a span of 14 bases. Germline V gene data show CDR1 as SGHKS and CDR2 as YYEKEE (reference sequence). This CDR3 is 14 amino acids long.

The rearrangement uses TRBV2 and TRBJ2-7, with 9 bases lining up with TRBD1. CDR3 length equals 13 residues. V lost 7 bases, J lost 2 bases, and 3 bases stayed unmatched. The germline gives CDR1 SNHLY, CDR2 FYNNEI. CDR3: CASTRTGAYEQYF. The DNA of the CDR3 is TGTGCCAGCACCAGGACAGGGGCCTACGAGCAGTACTTC.

The V and J genes are TRBV30 and TRBJ2-7; possibly TRBD1 for D (6 bases). CDR1 and CDR2 from the germline V gene are GTSNPN and SVGIG (reference sequence). V lost 5 bases to trimming and J lost 0 bases, with 11 bases between them. The length of the CDR3 is 13 residues. CDR3 bases: TGTGCCTGGGGTACAGGGAGCTCCTACGAGCAGTACTTC. Translation gives CAWGTGSSYEQYF.

This clone was found a few times. The chain carries TRBV9 and TRBJ1-1; no firm D call. V was trimmed by 0 bases and J by 2 bases, leaving 11 bases between them. The germline V gene has CDR1 SGDLS and CDR2 YYNGEE. This CDR3 region has 15 residues. In DNA form, the CDR3 reads TGTGCCAGCAGCGTAGTCGGCGGGTTCAACACTGAAGCTTTCTTT. This translates into CASSVVGGFNTEAFF.

The chain recombines TRBV28 with TRBJ2-3; TRBD1 aligns across 7 bases. V lost 2 bases to trimming and J lost 9 bases; unmatched junction nucleotides: 11. There are 15 residues in the CDR3. CDR1 is MDHEN and CDR2 is SYDVKM in the germline V gene. CDR3 amino acids: CASSLQDRPTWTQYF. CDR3 sequence (DNA): TGTGCCAGCAGTTTACAGGACAGGCCGACATGGACGCAGTATTTT.

The chain combines TRBV7-3 with TRBJ1-1; TRBD1 is a possible D gene (5 bases). Trimming shortened V by 3 bases and J by 3 bases, and 8 bases separated the two germline ends. Germline V gene sequence: CDR1 SGHTA, CDR2 FQGTGA. This CDR3 has 13 amino acids. This chain's CDR3 is CASSFQGDTEAFF. DNA of the CDR3: TGTGCCAGCAGCTTCCAGGGTGACACTGAAGCTTTCTTT. The whole variable domain, remainder taken from reference TRBV7-3 and TRBJ1-1, is GAGVSQTPSNKVTEKGKYVELRCDPISGHTALYWYRQSLGQGPEFLIYFQGTGAADDSGLPNDRFFAVRPEGSVSTLKIQRTERGDSAVYLCASSFQGDTEAFFGQGTRLTVV.

This clone has at least ten counts. The rearrangement joins TRBV19 to TRBJ2-7; TRBD1 matches 9 bases. The ends lost 5 bases at V and 3 bases at J; junction bases unmatched: 5. CDR1 and CDR2 (germline): LNHDA, SQIVND (reference sequence). CDR3 length: 14 amino acids. The CDR3 spells CASSFGTGNYEQYF. For the CDR3, the DNA is TGTGCCAGTAGTTTTGGGACAGGGAACTACGAGCAGTACTTC.

This rearrangement joins TRBV24-1 to TRBJ1-5; D unclear. Per germline, CDR1 KGHDR and CDR2 SFDVKD. V gave up 4 bases and J gave up 7 bases, with 10 bases separating them. The CDR3 extends over 13 amino acids. The CDR3 DNA sequence: TGTGCCACCAGTGACCCCCCGGGACAGCCCCAGCATTTT. This translates into CATSDPPGQPQHF.